This T cell receptor beta chain comes out of a study of T-cell reconstitution after alpha-beta-depleted transplantation in children. TCRbeta library construction was performed incorporating unique molecular identifiers. TCRdb re-called the PCR reads through MiXCR, storing one row per CDR3 protein. The sample consists of about a million distinct CDR3 sequences, 25% to 30% of them appearing once. Overall study results and limits: When one year had passed after transplant, most T-cell counts and diversity came from newly produced T cells.

This clonotype was counted between two and nine times. Its specificity is not known. The germline V gene has CDR1 KGHSH and CDR2 LQKENI. The CDR3 spans 15 residues. V lost 6 bases and J lost 0, with 12 bases in between. The TCR sequence derives from a boy under two years old who had a stem cell transplant for SCID, so the T cells may come from the graft donor. The V and J genes are TRBV18 and TRBJ2-1; D is ambiguous. The source was PBMCs, mostly from graft donor cells, collected 360 days after TCRalphabeta/CD19-depleted stem cell transplant. CDR3 protein: CASSLWGGSYNEQFF. In DNA form, the CDR3 reads TGTGCCAGCTCTCTATGGGGTGGCTCCTACAATGAGCAGTTCTTC.